This T cell receptor (beta chain) is drawn from a study of T cell responses to AZD1222 COVID-19 vaccine. Measured with immunoSEQ multiplex PCR; TCRdb has only the in-frame clones, and not every one. The profile shows around 100,000 clones, around 94% of them singletons. Trimming at V came to 3 bases and at J to 6 bases, leaving 8 bases not matched to a gene. Per germline, CDR1 SNHLY and CDR2 FYNNEI. The CDR3 runs 15 residues. Remarks on this clone: Its antigen is currently unknown.

Study-level results: Targeting of unmutated variant regions was reportedly seen in nearly half of spike-specific TCRs. Spike-specific TCR repertoires showed rising breadth and depth after two AZD1222 doses.

Specimen: peripheral blood, collected on day 0 of AZD1222 vaccination. The V and J genes are TRBV2 and TRBJ1-5; 7 bases agree with TRBD1. The clonotype was recovered from an adult in good health. Here the CDR3 reads CASSDTGQAFQPQHF. In nucleotides, the CDR3 is TGTGCCAGCAGTGACACCGGACAGGCCTTTCAGCCCCAGCATTTT.